Given below is one T cell receptor (beta chain) in context. These data come from a study of blood T cell repertoires in COVID-19. Study as a whole: Sites across the United States, Italy and Spain contributed samples from acute and convalescent COVID-19. The analysed material was cDNA or gDNA that came from T cells, B-cell-depleted T cells, or PBMCs.

Study processing details: Nucleated cell counts were estimated from reference gene primer amplification. TCRdb's copy holds only in-frame clones and misses some; the assay was immunoSEQ multiplex PCR. That table furnishes V, J and clone size, whereas the DNA furnished D and trimming. The table records about 120,000 clones, 81% of them present only once. Looked up from germline, CDR1 is MGHDK and CDR2 is SYGVNS. The CDR3 has 15 residues. The V gene end was trimmed by 3 bases and the J gene end by 0 bases; junction bases not matched to a gene: 3. The sequence was obtained from a human donor in a cohort sampled during active COVID-19. This sequence joins TRBV25-1 and TRBJ2-7; TRBD2 matches 9 bases. The sample consisted of peripheral blood. CDR3 sequence reads: CASSDPSGNSYEQYF. The CDR3 DNA is TGTGCCAGCAGTGATCCTAGCGGGAACTCCTACGAGCAGTACTTC.